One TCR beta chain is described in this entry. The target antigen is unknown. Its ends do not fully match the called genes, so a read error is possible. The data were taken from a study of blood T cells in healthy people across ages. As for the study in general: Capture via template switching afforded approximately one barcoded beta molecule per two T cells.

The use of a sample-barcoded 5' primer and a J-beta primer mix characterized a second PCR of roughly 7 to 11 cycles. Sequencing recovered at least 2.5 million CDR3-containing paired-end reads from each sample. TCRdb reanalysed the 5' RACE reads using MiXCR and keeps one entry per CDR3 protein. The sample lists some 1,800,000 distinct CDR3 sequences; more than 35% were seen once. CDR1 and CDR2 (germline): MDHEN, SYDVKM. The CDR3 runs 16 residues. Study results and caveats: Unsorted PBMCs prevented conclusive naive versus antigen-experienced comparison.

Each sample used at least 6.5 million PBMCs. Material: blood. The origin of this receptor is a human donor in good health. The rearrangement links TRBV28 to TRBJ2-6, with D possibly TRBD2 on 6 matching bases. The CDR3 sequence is CASSFVGGSGANVRTF. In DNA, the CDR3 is TGTGCCAGCAGTTTTGTGGGGGGATCTGGGGCCAACGTCCGGACTTTC.